What follows are 32 T cell receptor beta chains derived from one specimen sequenced in a study of T cell responses to AZD1222 COVID-19 vaccine (dated by TCRdb to the early 2020s). The receptor library was made with the immunoSEQ multiplex PCR assay. This immuneACCESS table, as held by TCRdb, lists in-frame sequences with V and J called but not all clones. Of the missing ones, under half trace to an unresolved V gene in checked studies; the others have no known cause. The sample contains over 110,000 clones, 90% to 95% of them found a single time. Around 12% of the sample is in the top ten clones. The sample's time point label, in plain terms: sample from adult after SARS-CoV-2 infection, after symptom onset. The sample here was peripheral blood, taken after recovery from COVID-19. Receptors were obtained from an adult who had recovered from COVID-19.

The genes are TRBV5-1 and TRBJ2-4; 7 bases line up with TRBD2. Trimming took 0 bases from V and 8 from J; bases not matched to a gene: 8. The CDR3 has 15 residues. From germline, CDR1 is SGHRS and CDR2 YFSETQ. CDR3 protein: CASSLAGLVLHIQYF. CDR3 nucleotide sequence: TGCGCCAGCAGCTTGGCTGGACTAGTGTTGCACATTCAGTACTTC.

The chain recombines TRBV11-3 with TRBJ2-2, with 8 bases identical to TRBD1. The V segment lost 1 base and the J segment 4 bases; nucleotides outside the gene matches: 17. CDR1 and CDR2 from the germline V gene are SGHNT and YENEEA. This CDR3 comprises 20 residues. Written as DNA, the CDR3 is TGTGCCAGCAGCTTAGCTGGCAGATGGGGCGGACAGGGCGCCACCGGGGAGCTGTTTTTT. Residues: CASSLAGRWGGQGATGELFF.

V gene TRBV19 combines with J gene TRBJ2-7; 8 positions agree with TRBD2. J was trimmed by 7 bases and V by 3 bases; bases with no gene match: 5. Germline-derived CDR1 and CDR2 are LNHDA and SQIVND (reference sequence). This CDR3 is 13 amino acids long. The CDR3 here is CASSITSGSEQYF. In DNA, the CDR3 is TGTGCCAGTAGTATCACTAGCGGCTCGGAGCAGTACTTC.

The J gene is TRBJ2-3, the V gene TRBV20-1, with D uncertain. The CDR3 spans 16 residues. Trimming left V 3 bases short and J 2 bases short, with 18 bases between. Germline CDR1 DFQATT, CDR2 SNEGSKA (reference sequence). The CDR3 is CSASDRVVKVTDTQYF. For the CDR3, the DNA is TGCAGTGCTAGTGATAGGGTGGTCAAGGTCACAGATACGCAGTATTTT.

The chain joins TRBV15 to TRBJ2-3; no reliable D call. CDR3 length: 13 amino acids. V dropped 1 base and J dropped 4 bases, with 6 bases sitting between them. The germline CDR1 and CDR2 sequences are LNHNV and YYDKDF (reference sequence). The CDR3 loop reads CATSRVGADTQYF. The CDR3 DNA follows: TGTGCCACCAGCAGAGTTGGAGCAGATACGCAGTATTTT.

The V and J genes are TRBV5-4 and TRBJ1-1; TRBD1 aligns across 8 bases. The CDR3 has 15 residues. Per germline, CDR1 SGHNT and CDR2 YYREEE (reference sequence). J was trimmed by 0 bases and V by 2 bases; bases with no gene match: 3. The CDR3 nucleotides read TGTGCCAGCAGCTTCAGACAGGGGATGAACACTGAAGCTTTCTTT. Residues: CASSFRQGMNTEAFF. Full variable domain (rest looked up from reference TRBV5-4 and TRBJ1-1): ETGVTQSPTHLIKTRGQQVTLRCSSQSGHNTVSWYQQALGQGPQFIFQYYREEENGRGNFPPRFSGLQFPNYSSELNVNALELDDSALYLCASSFRQGMNTEAFFGQGTRLTVV.

The V and J genes are TRBV28 and TRBJ1-2, with D maybe TRBD1 (5 bases). Deletions cut 7 bases from V and 7 bases from J, with 16 bases between. CDR3 size: 13 residues. Germline loops: CDR1 MDHEN, CDR2 SYDVKM. The CDR3 loop reads CASIPGGRGGYTF. CDR3 DNA sequence: TGTGCCAGCATTCCCGGGGGAAGGGGTGGCTACACCTTC.

The V call is TRBV9, the J call TRBJ2-1, with D unresolved. Germline V gene data show CDR1 as SGDLS and CDR2 as YYNGEE. V was pared by 4 bases and J by 6 bases, with 14 bases between. CDR3 length: 14 residues. CDR3 DNA: TGTGCCAGCAGCCTTCGTTTGGGGTCCAATGAGCAGTTCTTC. Encoded protein: CASSLRLGSNEQFF.

V usage is TRBV7-8 and J usage is TRBJ2-5; D not certain. Trimming took 3 bases from V and 4 from J, leaving 6 bases between them. The CDR3 is 12 amino acids. Germline loops: CDR1 SGHVS, CDR2 FQNEAQ. The CDR3 here is CASSFLPETQYF. The CDR3 DNA reads TGTGCCAGCAGCTTCCTCCCAGAGACCCAGTACTTC.

This clone is a singleton in its sample. The CDR3 sequence: CASSPTGTQETQYF. CDR3 nucleotides: TGTGCCAGCTCACCTACCGGGACACAAGAGACCCAGTACTTC. This chain uses TRBV18 with TRBJ2-5, with a possible D match to TRBD1 (6 bases). This CDR3 has 14 residues. V was trimmed by 3 bases and J by 2 bases, leaving 10 bases between them. The germline V gene encodes CDR1 KGHSH and CDR2 LQKENI.

The table lists this clone with a count of one. The chain employs TRBV11-2 and TRBJ2-7, with D maybe TRBD2 (6 bases). The germline CDR1 and CDR2 sequences are SGHAT and FQNNGV. This CDR3 spans 14 amino acids. V lost 2 bases to trimming and J lost 3 bases, with 11 bases between them. The CDR3 coding sequence is TGTGCCAGCAGCTTACCGGGGGTGGACTACGAGCAGTACTTC. Protein sequence: CASSLPGVDYEQYF.

This clone was seen once. This chain uses TRBV19 with TRBJ1-1; 8 positions match TRBD1. The V and J ends lost 5 bases and 7 bases, in that order; junction bases with no gene match: 6. This CDR3 spans 13 amino acids. Germline V gene sequence: CDR1 LNHDA, CDR2 SQIVND (reference sequence). CDR3: CASSFGTGFEAFF. CDR3 in DNA: TGTGCCAGTAGTTTCGGGACAGGCTTTGAAGCTTTCTTT.

This sequence joins TRBV4-1 and TRBJ2-2, with TRBD1 matching 8 bases. V dropped 1 base and J dropped 7; count of bases not matched to a gene: 11. CDR3 length: 17 amino acids. CDR1 is MGHRA, CDR2 YSYEKL, per germline. Written as DNA, the CDR3 is TGCGCCAGCAGCCAAGGATCAGACAGGGGATCGGACGGGGAGCTGTTTTTT. Amino acids: CASSQGSDRGSDGELFF.

The V and J genes are TRBV9 and TRBJ2-3; 10 bases are a match to TRBD2. The germline V gene encodes CDR1 SGDLS and CDR2 YYNGEE. Germline trimming cut 0 bases from V and 1 base from J; bases unmatched to any gene: 5. There are 17 residues in the CDR3. The CDR3 DNA is TGTGCCAGCAGCGTAGGTGGCCTAGCGGGAGGCACAGATACGCAGTATTTT. It translates to CASSVGGLAGGTDTQYF.

Here the CDR3 DNA reads TGTGCCAGTAGTCCCGGGACCGCTTACGAGCAGTACTTC. Protein product: CASSPGTAYEQYF. V usage is TRBV19 and J usage is TRBJ2-7, with D perhaps TRBD1 or TRBD2 (5 bases each). Between the trimmed V and J ends, which lost 5 bases and 4 bases, there was a span of 12 bases. CDR1 is LNHDA and CDR2 is SQIVND in the germline V gene (reference sequence). The CDR3 runs 13 residues. Full variable domain (outside the CDR3, taken from reference TRBV19 and TRBJ2-7): DGGITQSPKYLFRKEGQNVTLSCEQNLNHDAMYWYRQDPGQGLRLIYYSQIVNDFQKGDIAEGYSVSREKKESFPLTVTSAQKNPTAFYLCASSPGTAYEQYFGPGTRLTVT.

This chain uses TRBV6-5 with TRBJ1-2, with TRBD1 matching over 7 bases. V lost 4 bases, J lost 7 bases, and 9 bases stayed unmatched. Germline-derived CDR1 and CDR2 are MNHEY and SVGAGI. The CDR3 loop spans 14 amino acids. Written as DNA, the CDR3 is TGTGCCAGCAGTTCTCATAAGGGGGCGCGTGGCTACACCTTC. It specifies CASSSHKGARGYTF.

V and J are TRBV6-1 and TRBJ2-1, with 10 bases identical to TRBD2. The germline gives CDR1 MNHNS, CDR2 SASEGT. The CDR3 is 15 residues long. J gave up 4 bases and V 5 bases, and 5 bases lay outside the gene matches. The CDR3 sequence is CASSFRTSGYNEQFF. Written as DNA, the CDR3 is TGTGCCAGCAGTTTCAGGACTAGCGGTTACAATGAGCAGTTCTTC.

This clone was recorded once. The gene calls are TRBV19 and TRBJ2-7; 8 bases fit TRBD2. This CDR3 spans 14 amino acids. Trimming cost V 5 bases and J 5 bases; bases outside gene matches: 8. Germline values: CDR1 LNHDA, CDR2 SQIVND (reference sequence). CDR3 residues: CASSWTSRANEQYF. CDR3 sequence (DNA): TGTGCCAGTAGTTGGACTAGCCGGGCAAACGAGCAGTACTTC.

The chain recombines TRBV4-1 with TRBJ1-1; weak D call: TRBD1 (5 bases). This CDR3 contains 14 residues. V was pared by 2 bases and J by 4 bases, with 11 bases between. The V gene's germline CDR1 is MGHRA and CDR2 YSYEKL. The CDR3 sequence is CASSQSPGSTEAFF. The CDR3 coding sequence is TGCGCCAGCAGCCAATCCCCAGGGTCCACTGAAGCTTTCTTT.

This rearrangement joins TRBV4-1 to TRBJ1-3; perhaps TRBD1 as D (5 bases). The germline V gene encodes CDR1 MGHRA and CDR2 YSYEKL. Between the trimmed V and J ends, which lost 5 bases and 1 base, there was a span of 12 bases. The CDR3 extends over 15 amino acids. The CDR3 spells CASSGGQGSGNTIYF. The CDR3 DNA follows: TGCGCCAGCAGCGGAGGGCAGGGTTCTGGAAACACCATATATTTT.

V usage is TRBV19 and J usage is TRBJ2-7; 9 bases fit TRBD1. Germline CDR1 LNHDA, CDR2 SQIVND (reference sequence). The CDR3 has 16 residues. Trimming cost V 7 bases and J 5 bases; bases outside gene matches: 15. CDR3 nucleotide sequence: TGTGCCAGTACCCTCCTTCCGGGACAGGGATCCCACGAGCAGTACTTC. It is translated as CASTLLPGQGSHEQYF. Full variable domain (rest looked up from reference TRBV19 and TRBJ2-7): DGGITQSPKYLFRKEGQNVTLSCEQNLNHDAMYWYRQDPGQGLRLIYYSQIVNDFQKGDIAEGYSVSREKKESFPLTVTSAQKNPTAFYLCASTLLPGQGSHEQYFGPGTRLTVT.

This clone was detected only once. This chain connects TRBV2 to TRBJ2-1; 8 bases match TRBD2. The V gene end was trimmed by 2 bases and the J gene end by 15 bases; junction bases not matched to a gene: 6. Per germline, CDR1 SNHLY and CDR2 FYNNEI. The CDR3 is made up of 12 amino acids. For the CDR3, the DNA is TGTGCCAGCAGTGAATCCGGGAGGGCCGGGTTCTTC. It specifies CASSESGRAGFF.

The chain links TRBV28 to TRBJ2-7; D gene unclear. V lost 9 bases, J lost 0 bases, and 12 bases lay in between. Germline-derived CDR1 and CDR2 are MDHEN and SYDVKM. There are 13 residues in the CDR3. Here the CDR3 reads CASEAQFSYEQYF. DNA of the CDR3: TGTGCCAGTGAGGCTCAATTCTCCTACGAGCAGTACTTC.

This clone came up once. Here the CDR3 reads CASSQEAGSSYEQYF. CDR3 nucleotides: TGCGCCAGCAGCCAAGAGGCAGGGAGCTCCTACGAGCAGTACTTC. The gene calls are TRBV4-1 and TRBJ2-7; the D gene could be TRBD1 or TRBD2 (5 bases each). V was clipped by 0 bases and J by 0 bases, with 9 bases between them. Germline CDR1 and CDR2: MGHRA and YSYEKL. The CDR3 has 15 amino acids.

V usage is TRBV7-8 and J usage is TRBJ1-1; TRBD1 might be the D (5 bases). The CDR3 length is 15 residues. V was clipped by 4 bases and J by 6 bases, with 18 bases between them. Germline CDR1 reads SGHVS; CDR2 reads FQNEAQ. The CDR3 DNA is TGTGCCAGCAGCTCCGGAGCCCCGGGGGAGTCTGAAGCTTTCTTT. Translation: CASSSGAPGESEAFF. Drawing the rest from reference TRBV7-8 and TRBJ1-1, the complete variable domain is GAGVSQSPRYKVAKRGQDVALRCDPISGHVSLFWYQQALGQGPEFLTYFQNEAQLDKSGLPSDRFFAERPEGSVSTLKIQRTQQEDSAVYLCASSSGAPGESEAFFGQGTRLTVV.

The chain links TRBV7-9 to TRBJ2-3; no clear D. The CDR3 contains 12 residues. The V and J ends lost 8 bases and 6 bases respectively, with 12 bases between them. Per germline, CDR1 SEHNR and CDR2 FQNEAQ (reference sequence). CDR3 protein: CASGNWADTQYF. The CDR3 DNA follows: TGTGCCAGCGGGAACTGGGCGGATACGCAGTATTTT.

V gene TRBV27 combines with J gene TRBJ2-5, with unresolved D. Germline V lookup: CDR1 MNHEY, CDR2 SMNVEV (reference sequence). The CDR3 has 13 residues. V dropped 5 bases and J dropped 2 bases, with 9 bases sitting between them. This CDR3 reads CASSPRRQETQYF. The CDR3 nucleotides are TGTGCCAGCAGTCCCCGCCGGCAAGAGACCCAGTACTTC.

The rearrangement links TRBV5-1 to TRBJ1-4; TRBD1 aligns across 10 bases. This CDR3 is built from 13 residues. The germline gives CDR1 SGHRS, CDR2 YFSETQ. V shed 7 bases, J shed 8 bases, and the junction held 5 bases outside the gene matches. The CDR3 loop is CASSGTGEEKLFF. In DNA, the CDR3 is TGCGCCAGCTCCGGGACAGGGGAGGAAAAACTGTTTTTT.

J is TRBJ1-1 and V is TRBV28; D not resolved. This CDR3 spans 13 amino acids. The V and J ends lost 6 bases and 0 bases respectively, with 8 bases between them. The germline CDR1 and CDR2 sequences are MDHEN and SYDVKM. The CDR3: CASRRPVNTEAFF. In DNA form, the CDR3 reads TGTGCCAGCAGAAGACCTGTGAACACTGAAGCTTTCTTT.

The V call is TRBV27, the J call TRBJ1-2, with D hard to call. The CDR3 contains 12 residues. Trimming removed 5 bases from V and 5 bases from J, with 9 bases in between. Germline V gene lookup returns CDR1 MNHEY and CDR2 SMNVEV (reference sequence). The CDR3 bases are TGTGCCAGCAGTCCTCTTGGATATGGCTACACCTTC. Amino acids: CASSPLGYGYTF.

This clone was seen a single time. The sample contains more than one DNA sequence encoding this CDR3. The chain joins TRBV9 to TRBJ1-2; D call uncertain. V was trimmed by 0 bases and J by 3 bases, leaving 6 bases between them. Germline V gene data show CDR1 as SGDLS and CDR2 as YYNGEE. The CDR3 is made up of 13 amino acids. The CDR3 bases are TGTGCCAGCAGCGTAGTGGGAGACTATGGCTACACCTTC. Translated, it gives CASSVVGDYGYTF.

V usage is TRBV6-5 and J usage is TRBJ2-1; D may be TRBD2 (7 bases). The CDR3 contains 15 residues. Trimming left V 8 bases short and J 8 bases short, with 22 bases between. Looked up from germline, CDR1 is MNHEY and CDR2 is SVGAGI. In DNA form, the CDR3 reads TGTGCCAGCGCGGTTGCGGGACATCGGGAGGATGAGCAGTTCTTC. Translation: CASAVAGHREDEQFF.